The 19 T cell receptor beta chains presented below share a single source sample, sequenced in a study of control samples from healthy donors and cancer patients. Clones were sequenced by immunoSEQ multiplex PCR, and TCRdb holds only the in-frame ones, with some missing. In the table there are 100,000 to 150,000 clones, roughly 92% of which are singletons. Sequencing was performed on blood. Receptors were obtained from a man aged 18 to 35 in good health.

The genes are TRBV4-1 and TRBJ2-1; tentatively, D is TRBD2 (6 bases). Germline V CDR1 and CDR2: MGHRA, YSYEKL. V was trimmed by 1 base and J by 4 bases, leaving 8 bases between them. CDR3 length: 14 amino acids. The CDR3 loop is CASSQAGTYNEQFF. The DNA of the CDR3 is TGCGCCAGCAGCCAAGCCGGGACTTACAATGAGCAGTTCTTC.

This clone has a handful of counts. V is TRBV6-4 and J is TRBJ2-1; no firm D call. CDR1 is MRHNA and CDR2 is SNTAGT in the germline V gene. Trimming took off 3 bases at V and 6 bases at J, with 12 bases between the two ends. This CDR3 has 14 residues. The CDR3 coding sequence is TGTGCCAGCAGTGAAGACACCTCGGCCAATGAGCAGTTCTTC. Its translation is CASSEDTSANEQFF.

This clone is medium-sized (0.01 to 0.1%) by share. V is TRBV10-2 and J is TRBJ1-2; D gene ambiguous. Trimming took off 0 bases at V and 4 bases at J, with 9 bases between the two ends. This CDR3 has 14 residues. Germline assignment: CDR1 WSHSY and CDR2 SAAADI. The CDR3 loop reads CASSESSDVYGYTF. The CDR3 region has the DNA TGCGCCAGCAGTGAGTCGAGCGATGTCTATGGCTACACCTTC.

This clone has only a few counts. This rearrangement joins TRBV7-9 to TRBJ2-7; D is perhaps TRBD2 (6 bases). CDR1 is SEHNR and CDR2 is FQNEAQ in the germline V gene (reference sequence). This CDR3 is built from 14 residues. With 5 bases removed from V and 0 bases from J, the gap between germline ends came to 11 bases. CDR3 sequence: CASSPRGLSYEQYF. CDR3 coding DNA: TGTGCCAGCAGCCCCCGGGGACTCTCCTACGAGCAGTACTTC.

The V gene is TRBV6-6, the J gene TRBJ2-5; TRBD2 is a possible D gene (6 bases). The V end lost 3 bases, the J end lost 1 base, and 15 bases lay between the germline ends. CDR3 length equals 16 residues. Germline CDR1 and CDR2: MNHNY and SVGAGI (reference sequence). In DNA form, the CDR3 reads TGTGCCAGCAGTTATATAGGAGGGGCCTCCCAAGAGACCCAGTACTTC. This gives the protein CASSYIGGASQETQYF.

CDR3 region: CASSLIQGEAFF. The CDR3 coding sequence is TGTGCCAGTAGTTTAATCCAGGGTGAAGCTTTCTTT. The chain joins TRBV19 to TRBJ1-1; tentatively, D is TRBD1 (5 bases). The germline V and J ends were trimmed by 5 bases and 7 bases, with 11 bases remaining between them. From germline, CDR1 is LNHDA and CDR2 SQIVND (reference sequence). The CDR3 consists of 12 residues.

The chain recombines TRBV11-2 with TRBJ2-2; the match to TRBD2 covers 7 bases. Germline CDR1 SGHAT, CDR2 FQNNGV. This CDR3 contains 12 residues. Trimming cost V 8 bases and J 4 bases; bases outside gene matches: 1. The CDR3, as DNA: TGTGCCAGCGGGGGGGGCACCGGGGAGCTGTTTTTT. Its protein product is CASGGGTGELFF.

This chain joins TRBV13 and TRBJ2-7; 8 positions agree with TRBD2. Germline V gene data show CDR1 as PRHDT and CDR2 as FYEKMQ (reference sequence). The CDR3 length is 15 residues. After removal of 5 bases from V and 2 bases from J, the junction contained 8 bases not matched to a gene. This CDR3 reads CASSPRTSPTYEQYF. DNA for the CDR3: TGTGCCAGCAGCCCCCGGACTAGCCCCACCTACGAGCAGTACTTC.

This chain links TRBV12-3 or TRBV12-4 with TRBJ2-7; 13 nucleotides line up with TRBD2. The CDR3 runs 13 residues. The J segment lost 7 bases and the V segment lost 6 bases, leaving 3 bases of the junction unmatched. The CDR3 is CASRLAGGREQYF. The CDR3 DNA follows: TGTGCCAGCAGACTAGCGGGGGGGAGAGAGCAGTACTTC.

This clone has just a few counts. The J gene is TRBJ1-1, the V gene TRBV6-5; TRBD1 matches at 12 bases. The CDR3 is 14 amino acids. The J segment lost 9 bases and the V segment lost 6 bases, leaving 8 bases of the junction unmatched. Germline V gene lookup returns CDR1 MNHEY and CDR2 SVGAGI. The CDR3 reads CASRVPGQGAQAFF. CDR3 nucleotides: TGTGCCAGCAGGGTTCCGGGACAGGGGGCGCAAGCTTTCTTT.

Remarks on this clone: Other DNA sequences from this sample encode an identical CDR3 as well. The chain uses TRBV3-1 (or the pseudogene TRBV3-2) and TRBJ2-5; D gene unclear. This CDR3 contains 11 residues. V lost 0 bases to trimming and J lost 4 bases, with 0 bases between them. The germline CDR1 and CDR2 sequences are LGHDT and YNNKEL (reference sequence). CDR3 coding DNA: TGTGCCAGCAGCCAAGAAGAGACCCAGTACTTC. It translates to CASSQEETQYF.

The gene calls are TRBV18 and TRBJ1-1; TRBD1 matches at 9 bases. J was trimmed by 5 bases and V by 3 bases; bases with no gene match: 1. The germline CDR1 and CDR2 sequences are KGHSH and LQKENI. The CDR3 covers 13 residues. The CDR3 bases are TGTGCCAGCTCACCCGGACAGGGGACTGAAGCTTTCTTT. It encodes CASSPGQGTEAFF.

This chain connects TRBV5-6 to TRBJ2-3, with D maybe TRBD1 (6 bases). In germline, CDR1 is SGHDT, CDR2 YYEEEE. The ends were cut back, 3 bases at V and 4 bases at J, with 12 bases in the middle. The CDR3 spans 14 residues. The CDR3 sequence: CASSYRDISDTQYF. The CDR3 coding sequence is TGTGCCAGCAGCTACAGGGACATCTCAGATACGCAGTATTTT.

V usage is TRBV10-3 and J usage is TRBJ2-5; TRBD1 agrees at 10 bases. V lost 5 bases to trimming and J lost 2 bases; unmatched junction nucleotides: 8. This CDR3 contains 16 residues. Germline V gene sequence: CDR1 ENHRY, CDR2 SYGVKD. The CDR3 loop reads CAISYSPGQGQETQYF. CDR3 DNA: TGTGCCATCAGTTACTCCCCGGGACAGGGGCAAGAGACCCAGTACTTC.

The V gene is TRBV20-1, the J gene TRBJ2-5; D not certain. V was clipped by 7 bases and J by 5 bases, with 11 bases between them. The CDR3 is 11 residues long. Germline assignment: CDR1 DFQATT and CDR2 SNEGSKA (reference sequence). CDR3 protein: CSVPLGETQYF. The DNA for the CDR3 is TGCAGTGTACCACTTGGGGAGACCCAGTACTTC.

This chain links TRBV19 with TRBJ1-2, with D possibly matching TRBD1 (6 bases). The germline V and J ends were trimmed by 9 bases and 4 bases, with 15 bases remaining between them. Per the germline V gene, CDR1 is LNHDA and CDR2 is SQIVND (reference sequence). The length of the CDR3 is 13 residues. In nucleotides, the CDR3 is TGTGCCAGCGGCAAACAGGGAATCTATGGCTACACCTTC. Translating gives CASGKQGIYGYTF.

The chain joins TRBV19 to TRBJ1-1; 8 nucleotides line up with TRBD1. The trim removed 7 bases at V and 3 bases at J, leaving 4 bases unmatched. Germline CDR1 reads LNHDA; CDR2 reads SQIVND (reference sequence). This CDR3 is 13 amino acids long. The CDR3 bases are TGTGCCAGTACCTTGGACAGGGACACTGAAGCTTTCTTT. Translated: CASTLDRDTEAFF.

The chain recombines TRBV9 with TRBJ1-1, with no clear D. With 0 bases removed from V and 0 bases from J, the gap between germline ends came to 6 bases. The CDR3 consists of 14 residues. CDR1 is SGDLS, CDR2 YYNGEE, per germline. The CDR3 coding sequence is TGTGCCAGCAGCGTAGATGGGATGAACACTGAAGCTTTCTTT. This translates into CASSVDGMNTEAFF.

The J gene is TRBJ1-2, the V gene TRBV6-5; 9 bases fit TRBD1. The germline V gene encodes CDR1 MNHEY and CDR2 SVGAGI. V dropped 4 bases and J dropped 5; count of bases not matched to a gene: 11. This CDR3 is 16 amino acids long. The CDR3 reads CASSSLQQGARYGYTF. The CDR3 DNA sequence: TGTGCCAGCAGTTCCTTACAACAGGGGGCGAGATATGGCTACACCTTC.